This is a list of T cell receptor beta chains from one sample in a study of cytomegalovirus exposure and HLA in healthy donors. The method was immunoSEQ multiplex PCR; TCRdb's version includes in-frame clones alone and lacks a portion of them. The top ten hold 7.5% to 10% of the sample, which has under 130,000 clones, roughly 80% seen once. The specimen was PBMCs. The receptors shown here come from a woman in her 40s in good health and CMV-seropositive. The CDR3 runs from the conserved cysteine through the conserved F or W. Each record gives: clone size, D gene, J gene, V gene, CDR3 DNA, CDR3 protein. A D gene is named only where the DNA matches it firmly. Only some rows state a clone size, as once, few, many or a class for expanded clones.

. . TRBJ2-5 TRBV29-1 TGCAGCGTTGAAACCGGGGGAGGAGGCGGGACCCAGTACTTC CSVETGGGGGTQYF
. . TRBJ2-5 TRBV11-2 TGTGCCAGCAGCTTAGAACTCGGATCTTCGAGGAGAGAGACCCAGTACTTC CASSLELGSSRRETQYF
. TRBD1 TRBJ1-5 TRBV19 TGTGCCAGTAGTACCATCGACAGGGGGGGTCAGCCCCAGCATTTT CASSTIDRGGQPQHF
. . TRBJ1-1 TRBV11-2 TGTGCCAGCAAGTGGGGGGAGGGTACTGAAGCTTTCTTT CASKWGEGTEAFF
. TRBD1 TRBJ1-4 TRBV7-6 TGTGCCAGCAGCTTAAGATTGACAGGGGCAGAGGAAAAACTGTTTTTT CASSLRLTGAEEKLFF
. . TRBJ2-7 TRBV7-9 TGTGCCAGCAGCCCGGACGAGCAGTACTTC CASSPDEQYF
. TRBD2 TRBJ2-1 TRBV11-3 TGTGCCAGCAGCCCCCGGCAGCGGGAGTCGAACAATGAGCAGTTCTTC CASSPRQRESNNEQFF
. . TRBJ1-2 TRBV7-9 TGTTCCAGCAGCTTTATTCAGTCCAGGGCTGAGGATGGCTACACCTTC CSSSFIQSRAEDGYTF
. . TRBJ2-3 TRBV28 TGTGCCAGCAGGATGAGGGGGGGGTACACAGATACGCAGTATTTT CASRMRGGYTDTQYF
. . TRBJ1-1 TRBV7-9 TGTGCCAGCAGCTTAATGGGCACTGTCAACACTGAAGCTTTCTTT CASSLMGTVNTEAFF
once TRBD1 TRBJ1-1 TRBV6-1 TGTGCCAGCAGTGAAGGGTCGGGACAGGGGGTGTTGTTTGCCGCGAACACTGAAGCTTTCTTT CASSEGSGQGVLFAANTEAFF
. TRBD1 TRBJ1-4 TRBV5-5 TGTGCCAGCAGCCCGGGACAGCTGGGGTTTAATGAAAAACTGTTTTTT CASSPGQLGFNEKLFF
. . TRBJ1-2 TRBV6-5 TGTGCCAGCAGTCCCAGGGTGGCCTATGGCTACACCTTC CASSPRVAYGYTF
. TRBD1 TRBJ2-3 TRBV14 TGTGCCAGCAGCCAATTTCTTGTGGGACAGGGCACAGATACGCAGTATTTT CASSQFLVGQGTDTQYF
. TRBD2 TRBJ2-1 TRBV10-2 TGCGCCATCGGGACTAGCGGGAATTCCTACAATGAGCAGTTCTTC CAIGTSGNSYNEQFF
. . TRBJ2-7 TRBV28 TGTGCCAGCAGTTTATTATCAGGGAACTACGAGCAGTACTTC CASSLLSGNYEQYF
. . TRBJ1-1 TRBV5-4 TGTGCCAGCAAAGAACAGGGTTTTCCCACTGAAGCTTTCTTT CASKEQGFPTEAFF
. TRBD1 TRBJ1-2 TRBV29-1 TGCAGCGCCCCCTTCGCGGCTTCTTGGACAGGTGGCTACACCTTC CSAPFAASWTGGYTF
. TRBD2 TRBJ2-2 TRBV10-3 TGTGCCATCAGTGAGTCGACTAGCGGGAGGGCCGCTTCCGGGGAGCTGTTTTTT CAISESTSGRAASGELFF